Given below is one T cell receptor beta chain in context. No antigen is known for it. Everyone who donated was a healthy Caucasian. TCRdb reanalysed the 5' RACE reads using MiXCR and keeps one entry per CDR3 protein. This sample has a few hundred thousand distinct CDR3 sequences, with over 8.5% found just once. CDR1 and CDR2 from the germline V gene are MGHRA and YSYEKL. The length of the CDR3 is 16 residues. V dropped 8 bases and J dropped 7 bases, with 24 bases sitting between them. These data come from a study of identical twins. Overall study findings and caveats: Beta clonotypes that were abundant in cord blood contained fewer insertions, a pattern absent from memory repertoires. In drawing conclusions, the study used cross-sectional statistical analysis and did not follow the same donors. Invariant MAIT and iNKT cells could partly confound zero-insertion analyses.

A further study also used this sample, focusing on yellow fever vaccine responses in identical twins.

Sequencing used PBMCs. This chain connects TRBV4-1 to TRBJ2-1; the D call may be TRBD1 or TRBD2 (5 bases each). This clonotype was sampled from a woman aged 18-29 years in good health. CDR3 in amino acids: CASCSSGTSILNEQFF. Written as DNA, the CDR3 is TGCGCCAGCTGTTCCTCCGGGACCAGTATCCTTAATGAGCAGTTCTTC.